The present entry profiles one T cell receptor (beta chain) with its context. Seattle's cohort entered during active infection and was followed longitudinally. These data belong to a study of blood T cell repertoires in COVID-19. Study information: The analysed material was cDNA or gDNA that came from T cells, B-cell-depleted T cells, or PBMCs.

Trimming cost V 7 bases and J 4 bases, with 17 bases left between them. This CDR3 has 15 amino acids. CDR1 is SGHTA and CDR2 is FQGTGA in the germline V gene. Original methodology: From reference gene primer amplification, estimates of nucleated cell counts were derived. The table came from immunoSEQ multiplex PCR; TCRdb's copy has only in-frame clones and leaves some out. Clone size and V and J calls were adopted from that table, with D and trimming inferred from the DNA. The sample gives under 450,000 clones, 70% to 90% of which show up once; 10% to 15% is in the top ten. The chain recombines TRBV7-3 with TRBJ2-1; TRBD2 is a possible D gene (5 bases). The receptor comes from a woman aged 45-60 years with COVID-19, enrolled during active disease. Specimen: peripheral blood. The CDR3 DNA sequence: TGTGCCAGCATCAACATTAGCGCGCGTTACAATGAGCAGTTCTTC. This translates into CASINISARYNEQFF.